These T cell receptor beta chains were read from a single sample in a study of blood T cell repertoires in COVID-19. Generated by immunoSEQ multiplex PCR, the TCRdb table keeps only in-frame clones and is missing some. Here the sample spans more than 95,000 clones, 85% being singletons. Sequencing was carried out using peripheral blood. The receptors stem from an elderly man with active or convalescent COVID-19. Each CDR3 is given with its conserved first and last residue. D genes are given only for firm matches. Some rows have no size entry. The others give once, few or many, or a class for an expanded clone.

size: .
length: 14
V: TRBV7-8
J: TRBJ1-2
D: .
DNA: TGTGCCAGCAGCTTAGAGGCGGCGGACTATGGCTACACCTTC
CDR3: CASSLEAADYGYTF

size: .
length: 15
V: TRBV25-1
J: TRBJ2-5
D: .
DNA: TGTGCCAGCAGCCGCGAGTCCGGTACGCAAGAGACCCAGTACTTC
CDR3: CASSRESGTQETQYF

size: .
length: 15
V: TRBV7-9
J: TRBJ2-7
D: TRBD2
DNA: TGTGCCAGCAGCTTAGGGGCTAGCGGGGTTTCCGAGCAGTACTTC
CDR3: CASSLGASGVSEQYF

size: .
length: 15
V: TRBV2
J: TRBJ2-3
D: TRBD1
DNA: TGTGCCAGCCGGACAGGGGGGGGGAGTACAGATACGCAGTATTTT
CDR3: CASRTGGGSTDTQYF

size: few
length: 15
V: TRBV7-2
J: TRBJ2-3
D: .
DNA: TGTGCCAGCAGCTTAGCGGGGGGGCTGCCAGATACGCAGTATTTT
CDR3: CASSLAGGLPDTQYF

size: .
length: 17
V: TRBV10-3
J: TRBJ1-2
D: .
DNA: TGTGCCATCAGTGAGTCCCATCCTGCAGGGGCTAACTATGGCTACACCTTC
CDR3: CAISESHPAGANYGYTF

size: .
length: 16
V: TRBV7-8
J: TRBJ2-5
D: TRBD2
DNA: TGTGCCAGCAGCATCGATTTAGCGGGACTGAAAGAGACCCAGTACTTC
CDR3: CASSIDLAGLKETQYF

size: .
length: 14
V: TRBV5-6
J: TRBJ1-3
D: .
DNA: TGTGCCAGCAGCTTTGGCCTCTCTGGAAACACCATATATTTT
CDR3: CASSFGLSGNTIYF

size: .
length: 16
V: TRBV4-1
J: TRBJ2-5
D: TRBD2
DNA: TGCGCCAGCAGCCAATGGGGGGGGACCCTCCGGGAGACCCAGTACTTC
CDR3: CASSQWGGTLRETQYF

size: few
length: 12
V: TRBV6-5
J: TRBJ1-5
D: .
DNA: TGTGCCAGTCGAGCGGCTAATCAGCCCCAGCATTTT
CDR3: CASRAANQPQHF

size: .
length: 14
V: TRBV3-1/TRBV3-2
J: TRBJ2-7
D: .
DNA: TGTGCCAGCAGCCAAGCTGGGCAAACCTACGAGCAGTACTTC
CDR3: CASSQAGQTYEQYF

size: .
length: 13
V: TRBV5-1
J: TRBJ1-6
D: .
DNA: TGCGCCAGCAGCCCTGACGGGGGTCCACCCCTCCACTTT
CDR3: CASSPDGGPPLHF

size: .
length: 16
V: TRBV11-2
J: TRBJ2-7
D: .
DNA: TGTGCCAGCAGCTTAGAGCGGGTGCCCCTCTCCTACGAGCAGTACTTC
CDR3: CASSLERVPLSYEQYF

size: .
length: 14
V: TRBV6-5
J: TRBJ1-2
D: .
DNA: TGTGCCAGCAGCACTAGGGAACAGGGTCATGGCTACACCTTC
CDR3: CASSTREQGHGYTF

size: .
length: 11
V: TRBV6-5
J: TRBJ2-7
D: TRBD1
DNA: TGTGCCAGCAGCTACAGGGGCGAGCAGTACTTC
CDR3: CASSYRGEQYF

size: .
length: 13
V: TRBV3-1/TRBV3-2
J: TRBJ1-1
D: .
DNA: TGTGCCAGCAGCCAGGCCACGAACACTGAAGCTTTCTTT
CDR3: CASSQATNTEAFF

size: .
length: 14
V: TRBV18
J: TRBJ1-1
D: TRBD1
DNA: TGTGCCAGCTCACCCGGGACAGGGGAAACTGAAGCTTTCTTT
CDR3: CASSPGTGETEAFF

size: .
length: 15
V: TRBV6-4
J: TRBJ2-1
D: TRBD2
DNA: TGTGCCAGCAGCCCCATAGCGGGGGGTTACAATGAGCAGTTCTTC
CDR3: CASSPIAGGYNEQFF

size: .
length: 15
V: TRBV4-1
J: TRBJ1-6
D: TRBD1
DNA: TGCGCCAGCAGCCAAGGGGACAGGGTGGGATCACCCCTCCACTTT
CDR3: CASSQGDRVGSPLHF

size: .
length: 14
V: TRBV6-4
J: TRBJ2-2
D: .
DNA: TGTGCCAGCAGTGACCGGGTCGGCACCGGGGAGCTGTTTTTT
CDR3: CASSDRVGTGELFF